Each of the 23 T cell receptor beta chains below was sequenced from the same sample in a study of blood T cell repertoires in COVID-19. Here immunoSEQ multiplex PCR was the method, and the copy in TCRdb shows in-frame clones only, minus some. The profile shows 210,000 or so clones, 80% to 85% of them singletons. Sequenced material: PBMCs or T cells enriched from blood (not recorded which). The source is a woman aged 45-65 years with acute COVID-19.

V is TRBV27 and J is TRBJ1-6; maybe TRBD1 (5 bases). The CDR3 has 17 amino acids. The ends were cut back, 3 bases at V and 1 base at J, with 13 bases in the middle. The germline V gene encodes CDR1 MNHEY and CDR2 SMNVEV (reference sequence). The CDR3 nucleotides read TGTGCCAGCAGTTTCCGCAGGGTTGAGTCCTATAATTCACCCCTCCACTTT. Translation: CASSFRRVESYNSPLHF.

The rearrangement joins TRBV6-2 or TRBV6-3 to TRBJ2-4, with 8 bases lining up with TRBD1. V lost 5 bases, J lost 14 bases, and 8 bases stayed unmatched. The CDR3 totals 12 residues. Germline-derived CDR1 and CDR2 are MNHEY and SVGEGT. In DNA, the CDR3 is TGTGCCAGCAGTCTACGACAGGGGATAGAGTACTTC. This codes for CASSLRQGIEYF.

The CDR3 sequence: CASSPKSGIYGYTF. The CDR3 DNA sequence: TGTGCCAGCAGCCCCAAAAGCGGAATCTATGGCTACACCTTC. The genes are TRBV3-1 (or the pseudogene TRBV3-2) and TRBJ1-2; D not certain. The CDR3 sequence is 14 residues long. Germline V lookup: CDR1 LGHDT, CDR2 YNNKEL (reference sequence). The V and J ends lost 4 bases and 4 bases respectively, with 13 bases between them.

V is TRBV4-3 and J is TRBJ2-7, with D perhaps matching TRBD2 (6 bases). V lost 4 bases, J lost 6 bases, and 16 bases lay in between. Germline CDR1 is LGHNA and CDR2 is YSLEER. CDR3 length: 14 residues. The CDR3, as DNA: TGCGCCAGCAGCCCGCGCGGGGTCTTGAGCGAGCAGTACTTC. Translated, it gives CASSPRGVLSEQYF.

The chain links TRBV2 to TRBJ1-5, with a tentative D call TRBD1 (6 bases). Trimming removed 4 bases at V and 3 bases at J, with 10 bases between. This CDR3 spans 14 amino acids. Germline CDR1 is SNHLY and CDR2 is FYNNEI. This CDR3 is CASSGTEYNQPQHF. In DNA, the CDR3 is TGTGCCAGCAGTGGGACAGAATACAATCAGCCCCAGCATTTT.

As DNA, the CDR3 is TGTGCCATCAGTGAGTCGGCAGGGGCGAACTACGAGCAGTACTTC. Translated, it gives CAISESAGANYEQYF. This chain joins TRBV10-3 and TRBJ2-7; the D gene is possibly TRBD1 (6 bases). The CDR3 totals 15 residues. V was clipped by 0 bases and J by 3 bases, with 12 bases between them. Germline CDR1 reads ENHRY; CDR2 reads SYGVKD.

The chain is built from TRBV7-2 and TRBJ1-3, with a tentative D call TRBD1 (6 bases). Germline CDR1 reads SGHTA; CDR2 reads FQGNSA. The V gene lost 3 bases and the J gene lost 1 base, with 10 bases spanning the gap. There are 15 residues in the CDR3. The CDR3 DNA is TGTGCCAGCAGCTTTACAGGGTTTTCTGGAAACACCATATATTTT. Protein sequence: CASSFTGFSGNTIYF.

The chain recombines TRBV27 with TRBJ2-3; 7 bases line up with TRBD1. Germline-derived CDR1 and CDR2 are MNHEY and SMNVEV (reference sequence). The CDR3 length is 14 residues. J gave up 5 bases and V 2 bases, and 4 bases lay outside the gene matches. In DNA, the CDR3 is TGTGCCAGCAGTTTACTAGGGGGCCGAGATACGCAGTATTTT. This gives the protein CASSLLGGRDTQYF.

The V and J genes are TRBV7-2 and TRBJ1-5; D may be TRBD1 (5 bases). CDR1 is SGHTA and CDR2 is FQGNSA in the germline V gene. The V and J ends lost 5 bases and 4 bases respectively, with 12 bases between them. The CDR3 extends over 14 amino acids. The CDR3 loop reads CASSPQGLNQPQHF. The CDR3 DNA reads as TGTGCCAGCAGCCCGCAGGGTCTAAATCAGCCCCAGCATTTT.

The V call is TRBV7-2, the J call TRBJ2-7; 9 bases align to TRBD2. Germline V lookup: CDR1 SGHTA, CDR2 FQGNSA. The trim removed 1 base at V and 5 bases at J, leaving 9 bases unmatched. CDR3 size: 16 residues. Written as DNA, the CDR3 is TGTGCCAGCAGCTTAGGCCCCGGGACTAGCTATAACGAGCAGTACTTC. Its protein product is CASSLGPGTSYNEQYF. Together with reference TRBV7-2 and TRBJ2-7, the CDR3 gives the full variable domain: GAGVSQSPSNKVTEKGKDVELRCDPISGHTALYWYRQSLGQGLEFLIYFQGNSAPDKSGLPSDRFSAERTGGSVSTLTIQRTQQEDSAVYLCASSLGPGTSYNEQYFGPGTRLTVT.

J is TRBJ1-3 and V is TRBV18; D uncertain. This CDR3 comprises 15 residues. V lost 3 bases to trimming and J lost 0 bases, with 9 bases between them. Germline values: CDR1 KGHSH, CDR2 LQKENI. In DNA, the CDR3 is TGTGCCAGCTCACCCGGGTTAAGCTCTGGAAACACCATATATTTT. Amino acid sequence: CASSPGLSSGNTIYF.

This clone was counted only a few times. This sequence joins TRBV19 and TRBJ2-1; D perhaps matches TRBD1 (6 bases). Per germline, CDR1 LNHDA and CDR2 SQIVND (reference sequence). V dropped 6 bases and J dropped 5 bases, with 11 bases sitting between them. The CDR3 runs to 13 residues. CDR3 nucleotides: TGTGCCAGTAGAACGACAGGAGACAATGAGCAGTTCTTC. Translating it yields CASRTTGDNEQFF.

This chain links TRBV15 with TRBJ2-7, with D maybe TRBD1 (6 bases). Looked up from germline, CDR1 is LNHNV and CDR2 is YYDKDF (reference sequence). The CDR3 spans 13 residues. V gave up 4 bases and J gave up 7 bases, with 14 bases separating them. Here the CDR3 reads CATSTTGNREQYF. In nucleotides, the CDR3 is TGTGCCACCAGCACCACAGGGAACCGGGAGCAGTACTTC.

The genes are TRBV4-2 and TRBJ1-5, with D perhaps matching TRBD1 (5 bases). V was trimmed by 4 bases and J by 6 bases, leaving 13 bases between them. Germline V gene data show CDR1 as LGHNA and CDR2 as YNFKEQ. This CDR3 region has 14 residues. Here the CDR3 reads CASSRDLGGQPQHF. As DNA, the CDR3 is TGTGCCAGCAGCCGAGACTTGGGGGGTCAGCCCCAGCATTTT.

The CDR3 DNA reads as TGCGCCAGCAGCTATGGACAGGCCCAGAATGAAAAACTGTTTTTT. Translated, it gives CASSYGQAQNEKLFF. This chain uses TRBV4-3 with TRBJ1-4; 7 positions agree with TRBD1. Germline-derived CDR1 and CDR2 are LGHNA and YSLEER. V lost 5 bases to trimming and J lost 5 bases; unmatched junction nucleotides: 8. The CDR3 totals 15 residues.

The chain recombines TRBV6-2 or TRBV6-3 with TRBJ2-1; 12 bases agree with TRBD2. The CDR3 is 18 residues long. V dropped 5 bases and J dropped 8; count of bases not matched to a gene: 16. Germline CDR1 is MNHEY and CDR2 is SVGEGT. CDR3 sequence reads: CASSRLAGALPPGHEQFF. The CDR3 region has the DNA TGTGCCAGCAGTAGACTAGCGGGAGCCCTCCCCCCTGGCCATGAGCAGTTCTTC.

The chain links TRBV2 to TRBJ2-1, with D perhaps TRBD2 (5 bases). Germline V gene data show CDR1 as SNHLY and CDR2 as FYNNEI. The CDR3 is 12 residues long. The V and J ends lost 4 bases and 9 bases respectively, with 10 bases between them. The CDR3 spells CASSGEKSEQFF. DNA of the CDR3: TGTGCCAGCAGTGGGGAGAAGAGTGAGCAGTTCTTC.

The chain employs TRBV7-2 and TRBJ2-1; 8 nucleotides align to TRBD2. The V gene end was trimmed by 3 bases and the J gene end by 3 bases; junction bases not matched to a gene: 4. There are 15 residues in the CDR3. Germline V gene lookup returns CDR1 SGHTA and CDR2 FQGNSA. CDR3 sequence: CASSLTTSDYNEQFF. CDR3 in DNA: TGTGCCAGCAGCTTGACGACTAGCGACTACAATGAGCAGTTCTTC. The complete variable domain, with remaining parts taken from reference TRBV7-2 and TRBJ2-1, reads GAGVSQSPSNKVTEKGKDVELRCDPISGHTALYWYRQSLGQGLEFLIYFQGNSAPDKSGLPSDRFSAERTGGSVSTLTIQRTQQEDSAVYLCASSLTTSDYNEQFFGPGTRLTVL.

The genes are TRBV3-1 (or the pseudogene TRBV3-2) and TRBJ1-3; no firm D call. The CDR3 consists of 16 residues. The V end was cut by 0 bases, the J end by 0 bases, with 9 bases between. CDR1 is LGHDT, CDR2 YNNKEL, per germline (reference sequence). The CDR3 region is CASSQEHRISGNTIYF. The CDR3 DNA reads TGTGCCAGCAGCCAAGAACACCGTATCTCTGGAAACACCATATATTTT.

The rearrangement links TRBV7-2 to TRBJ2-1; D is unclear. V was shortened by 0 bases and J by 7 bases, with 13 bases between the two germline ends. The CDR3 has 15 residues. Germline CDR1 SGHTA, CDR2 FQGNSA. CDR3 sequence: CASSLAANSLNEQFF. The DNA of the CDR3 is TGTGCCAGCAGCTTAGCGGCGAACAGCCTGAATGAGCAGTTCTTC.

This clone was seen just once. The gene calls are TRBV19 and TRBJ2-2, with 8 bases that match TRBD2. CDR3 size: 17 residues. Trimming cost V 5 bases and J 3 bases; bases outside gene matches: 11. Germline CDR1 is LNHDA and CDR2 is SQIVND (reference sequence). The CDR3 nucleotides read TGTGCCAGTAGTGTCGGAGCGGGAGCGGGTTACACCGGGGAGCTGTTTTTT. This translates into CASSVGAGAGYTGELFF.

This clone appeared a few times. This chain joins TRBV28 and TRBJ2-7; D call uncertain. CDR1 MDHEN and CDR2 SYDVKM come from the germline V gene. V gave up 1 base and J gave up 3 bases, with 13 bases separating them. The CDR3 loop spans 15 amino acids. The chain's CDR3 is CASSLLKRGVYEQYF. DNA of the CDR3: TGTGCCAGCAGTTTATTGAAGCGAGGAGTCTACGAGCAGTACTTC.

This clone was seen repeatedly, ten times or more. The chain uses TRBV5-1 and TRBJ2-3; weak D call: TRBD1 (5 bases). Germline assignment: CDR1 SGHRS and CDR2 YFSETQ. With 0 bases removed from V and 3 bases from J, the gap between germline ends came to 11 bases. The CDR3 length is 15 residues. In nucleotides, the CDR3 is TGCGCCAGCAGCTTGGAATGGGGCGCGACAGATACGCAGTATTTT. It translates to CASSLEWGATDTQYF. Combining the CDR3 with reference TRBV5-1 and TRBJ2-3 gives the whole variable domain KAGVTQTPRYLIKTRGQQVTLSCSPISGHRSVSWYQQTPGQGLQFLFEYFSETQRNKGNFPGRFSGRQFSNSRSEMNVSTLELGDSALYLCASSLEWGATDTQYFGPGTRLTVL.